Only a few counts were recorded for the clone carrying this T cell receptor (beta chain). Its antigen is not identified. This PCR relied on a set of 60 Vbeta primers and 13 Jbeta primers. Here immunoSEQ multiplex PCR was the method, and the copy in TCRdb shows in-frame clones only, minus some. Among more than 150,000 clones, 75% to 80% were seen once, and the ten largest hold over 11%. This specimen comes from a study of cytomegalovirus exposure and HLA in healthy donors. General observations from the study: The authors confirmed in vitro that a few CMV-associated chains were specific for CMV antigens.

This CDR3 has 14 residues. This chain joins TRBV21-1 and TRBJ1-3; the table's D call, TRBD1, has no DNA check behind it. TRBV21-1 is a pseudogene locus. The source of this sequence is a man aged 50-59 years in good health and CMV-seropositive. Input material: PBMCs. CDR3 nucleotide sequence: TGTGCCAGCAGCAAACCCAGGCCTGGAAACACCATATATTTT. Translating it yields CASSKPRPGNTIYF.